This TCR beta chain was identified during a study of cytomegalovirus exposure and HLA in healthy donors (dated by TCRdb to about 2017). The study in broad terms: A later analysis indicated that the 95 to 150 validation repertoires were generated on the platform also employed for the roughly 650 repertoires of the first cohort. The aim of the study was to test whether cataloging public T cell receptors could identify signatures of past pathogen exposure. Besides the first cohort of roughly 660 subjects, a separate validation cohort made up of roughly 130 different subjects was used. High-throughput TCR immunosequencing, statistical association of individual TCRs with disease status, and machine learning were combined to predict cytomegalovirus infection status.

The cysteine opens and the phenylalanine closes a CDR3 of 16 amino acids. The read is trimmed to its CDR3 DNA, 48 bases read in frame from base 1. Unmatched junction bases come to 9, with V trimmed by 1 base and J by 5 bases. CDR1 and CDR2, per the germline V gene (reference sequence), are MNHEY and SMNVEV. To note about this clone: Its cognate antigen has yet to be identified. No qualities accompany the bases; no much larger clone lies one base away.

The paper's findings and limits, for the study overall: Cytomegalovirus status was reported to be diagnosed by the classifier with high specificity and sensitivity in both the original and validation cohorts. In vitro tests confirmed that three of the cytomegalovirus-associated TCR beta chains recognize cytomegalovirus antigens. In the study, 150 to 200 TCR beta chains were listed as associated with cytomegalovirus. Of the cluster scores, about 94% were above 0 in a later analysis, which found that TCRs clustered in the first cohort also tended to co-occur in the 120 or so validation repertoires. Most TCR sequences were observed very rarely across donors, whereas some public TCRs were present in many individuals. A later analysis lacked HLA typing for the validation cohort, so it scored co-occurrence in that cohort across all 120 repertoires. The authors suggested that the approach could potentially be generalized to other disease states and immunological phenotypes.

Separate from the approximately 700-subject first cohort, the validation cohort of 90 to 150 subjects was the group to which the donors belonged. Libraries were constructed by the immunoSEQ multiplex PCR assay. In the authors' own workflow: A statistical classification framework was built for diagnosing cytomegalovirus status from the catalog of TCR beta chain sequences. Drawn from immuneACCESS, this table holds only the in-frame rearrangements with V and J called that TCRdb kept. Clones are partly lost; checked studies trace under half to an unresolved V gene and leave the rest unexplained. V and J calls plus clone size are reproduced from that table; the DNA served to infer D and trimming. In this sample the table shows 130,000 or so clones, around 92% of which occur a single time. About 3% of the sample goes to the ten largest clones.

Sequenced input: PBMCs. This sequence originates from a man aged 30 to 45 in good health and CMV-seronegative. The chain uses TRBV27 and TRBJ1-1; 8 middle bases align to TRBD1. The DNA sequence is TGTGCCAGCAGTTTATTGTTCAGGGGGCGAAGTACTGAAGCTTTCTTT. It encodes CASSLLFRGRSTEAFF.